This T cell receptor beta chain appears in the sequencing data of a study of blood T cell repertoires in COVID-19. Study-wide context: Samples came from the United States, Italy and Spain, spanning acute and convalescent COVID-19.

The CDR3 is 13 amino acids. CDR1 MDHEN and CDR2 SYDVKM come from the germline V gene. The V end was cut by 6 bases, the J end by 5 bases, with 13 bases between. Study members were between roughly 18 and 90 years old and lived in 24 US regions. Only in-frame clones appear in the TCRdb table, and some are missing; sequencing was by immunoSEQ multiplex PCR. The sample gives hundreds of thousands of clones, roughly 87% of which show up once; more than 0.9% is in the top ten. Source material: PBMCs or T cells enriched from blood (not recorded which). The genes are TRBV28 and TRBJ1-2, with D maybe TRBD1 (5 bases). The TCR was taken from a woman aged 25 to 45 who had recovered from COVID-19. CDR3 protein: CASRPWGEYGYTF. The CDR3 DNA is TGTGCCAGCAGACCCTGGGGGGAGTATGGCTACACCTTC.